One and the same sample provided the 19 T cell receptor beta chains below, sequenced in a study of cytomegalovirus exposure and HLA in healthy donors. Only in-frame clones appear in the TCRdb table, and some are missing; sequencing was by immunoSEQ multiplex PCR. The sample shows around 150,000 clones, less than 95% of them seen only once. Source material: PBMCs. The receptors shown here come from a woman aged 18-29 years in good health and CMV-seropositive.

The chain is built from TRBV19 and TRBJ2-7; 8 nucleotides agree with TRBD2. The junction had 10 bases not matched to a gene; V was cut back by 1 base and J by 2 bases. Germline CDR1 LNHDA, CDR2 SQIVND (reference sequence). The CDR3 is 17 amino acids. This CDR3 is CASSIGPPSGSAYEQYF. The CDR3 coding sequence is TGTGCCAGTAGTATAGGCCCCCCAAGCGGGAGCGCCTACGAGCAGTACTTC.

This clone came up once. This chain links TRBV11-2 with TRBJ2-7, with TRBD1 matching over 9 bases. The CDR3 has 15 residues. V lost 2 bases and J lost 2; bases outside the gene matches: 4. Germline CDR1 and CDR2: SGHAT and FQNNGV. CDR3 DNA: TGTGCCAGCAGCTTAAGAGGACAGGGGCCCTACGAGCAGTACTTC. Translating gives CASSLRGQGPYEQYF. The variable domain in full, completed from reference TRBV11-2 and TRBJ2-7, reads EAGVAQSPRYKIIEKRQSVAFWCNPISGHATLYWYQQILGQGPKLLIQFQNNGVVDDSQLPKDRFSAERLKGVDSTLKIQPAKLEDSAVYLCASSLRGQGPYEQYFGPGTRLTVT.

The V call is TRBV28, the J call TRBJ1-5; perhaps TRBD1 as D (5 bases). The CDR3 covers 17 residues. Trimming cost V 5 bases and J 4 bases, with 21 bases left between them. Germline loops: CDR1 MDHEN, CDR2 SYDVKM. The CDR3 nucleotides are TGTGCCAGCAGTCTCCCTGGGGCACCAGCCGTTAATCAGCCCCAGCATTTT. Residues: CASSLPGAPAVNQPQHF.

CDR3 DNA sequence: TGTGCCAGCAGCTTGGAAGGGAGGGCCCAGCCCCAGCATTTT. Translation gives CASSLEGRAQPQHF. The chain is built from TRBV5-6 and TRBJ1-5, with D unresolved. Per the germline V gene, CDR1 is SGHDT and CDR2 is YYEEEE. This CDR3 region has 14 residues. V was shortened by 0 bases and J by 7 bases, with 11 bases between the two germline ends. Filled out from reference TRBV5-6 and TRBJ1-5, the complete variable domain reads DAGVTQSPTHLIKTRGQQVTLRCSPKSGHDTVSWYQQALGQGPQFIFQYYEEEERQRGNFPDRFSGHQFPNYSSELNVNALLLGDSALYLCASSLEGRAQPQHFGDGTRLSIL.

The gene calls are TRBV2 and TRBJ1-3, with D possibly TRBD1 on 6 matching bases. Trimming pared 3 bases from V and 4 bases from J, leaving 22 bases between. The CDR3 totals 18 residues. The germline CDR1 and CDR2 sequences are SNHLY and FYNNEI. CDR3 sequence reads: CASSEFRGRNPQGNTIYF. The CDR3 DNA reads TGTGCCAGCAGTGAGTTCAGGGGCCGTAACCCACAGGGAAACACCATATATTTT.

This sequence joins TRBV7-6 and TRBJ2-5; no clear D. The V gene's germline CDR1 is SGHVS and CDR2 FNYEAQ. This CDR3 spans 15 amino acids. The V gene lost 3 bases and the J gene lost 1 base, with 12 bases spanning the gap. CDR3 DNA: TGTGCCAGCAGCTTTGATATCGGTATCCAAGAGACCCAGTACTTC. This gives the protein CASSFDIGIQETQYF. Variable domain in full (rest from reference TRBV7-6 and TRBJ2-5): GAGVSQSPRYKVTKRGQDVALRCDPISGHVSLYWYRQALGQGPEFLTYFNYEAQQDKSGLPNDRFSAERPEGSISTLTIQRTEQRDSAMYRCASSFDIGIQETQYFGPGTRLLVL.

The chain joins TRBV5-6 to TRBJ2-7, with D perhaps matching TRBD2 (5 bases). The length of the CDR3 is 16 residues. With 0 bases removed from V and 0 bases from J, the gap between germline ends came to 13 bases. Germline CDR1 is SGHDT and CDR2 is YYEEEE. The DNA for the CDR3 is TGTGCCAGCAGCTTGGGCGGAGGTGACAACTCCTACGAGCAGTACTTC. Translation: CASSLGGGDNSYEQYF.

The chain links TRBV10-3 to TRBJ2-7; 12 bases are a match to TRBD2. Germline V CDR1 and CDR2: ENHRY, SYGVKD. V shed 3 bases, J shed 5 bases, and the junction held 8 bases outside the gene matches. This CDR3 spans 16 amino acids. CDR3 coding DNA: TGTGCCATCAGTGAACTAGCGGGGGGCCTAGGTAACGAGCAGTACTTC. It codes for CAISELAGGLGNEQYF.

The CDR3 sequence: CASSLKGDQPQHF. For the CDR3, the DNA is TGTGCCAGCAGCTTAAAGGGAGATCAGCCCCAGCATTTT. The chain joins TRBV27 to TRBJ1-5; D not resolved. Germline V gene sequence: CDR1 MNHEY, CDR2 SMNVEV (reference sequence). With 6 bases removed from V and 5 bases from J, the gap between germline ends came to 11 bases. This CDR3 is built from 13 residues.

DNA of the CDR3: TGTGCCAGCAGCTTGGGCGGGAACACAGATACGCAGTATTTT. It translates to CASSLGGNTDTQYF. V gene TRBV7-8 combines with J gene TRBJ2-3; D possibly corresponds to TRBD2 (6 bases). The germline V and J ends were trimmed by 3 bases and 2 bases, with 9 bases remaining between them. Germline CDR1 and CDR2: SGHVS and FQNEAQ. The CDR3 has 14 amino acids.

The chain couples TRBV7-9 to TRBJ2-5; D remains unclear. Germline-derived CDR1 and CDR2 are SEHNR and FQNEAQ (reference sequence). The CDR3 runs 14 residues. V dropped 1 base and J dropped 1 base, with 7 bases sitting between them. CDR3 nucleotides: TGTGCCAGCAGCTTAGGACACAGCCAAGAGACCCAGTACTTC. It codes for CASSLGHSQETQYF.

The chain joins TRBV28 to TRBJ1-5; D not resolved. V dropped 1 base and J dropped 2 bases, with 6 bases sitting between them. The CDR3 sequence is 14 residues long. CDR1 is MDHEN, CDR2 SYDVKM, per germline. The CDR3 bases are TGTGCCAGCAGTTTATTCTTCGGCAATCAGCCCCAGCATTTT. This encodes CASSLFFGNQPQHF.

The chain links TRBV15 to TRBJ2-5, with 8 nucleotides matching TRBD1. Looked up from germline, CDR1 is LNHNV and CDR2 is YYDKDF (reference sequence). Unmatched junction bases numbered 6, after V lost 3 bases and J lost 3 bases. The CDR3 spans 15 residues. The CDR3 DNA sequence: TGTGCCACCAGCAGGGGAGGACAGGGTGAAGAGACCCAGTACTTC. This encodes CATSRGGQGEETQYF.

The V gene is TRBV9, the J gene TRBJ2-3; 7 positions match TRBD1. This CDR3 has 20 amino acids. V shed 0 bases, J shed 0 bases, and the junction held 16 bases outside the gene matches. The germline V gene encodes CDR1 SGDLS and CDR2 YYNGEE. CDR3 coding DNA: TGTGCCAGCAGCGTAGGGGACAGCCCAGCGGTTCTCCCTAGCACAGATACGCAGTATTTT. It yields the protein CASSVGDSPAVLPSTDTQYF.

The J gene is TRBJ2-6, the V gene TRBV11-3; D ambiguous. The CDR3 spans 16 residues. V was clipped by 0 bases and J by 1 base, with 7 bases between them. Germline CDR1 reads SGHNT; CDR2 reads YENEEA. CDR3 amino acids: CASSLDLLSGANVLTF. CDR3 coding DNA: TGTGCCAGCAGCTTAGATCTTTTATCTGGGGCCAACGTCCTGACTTTC. Looking up the rest from reference TRBV11-3 and TRBJ2-6 gives the full variable domain: EAGVVQSPRYKIIEKKQPVAFWCNPISGHNTLYWYLQNLGQGPELLIRYENEEAVDDSQLPKDRFSAERLKGVDSTLKIQPAELGDSAVYLCASSLDLLSGANVLTFGAGSRLTVL.

V is TRBV18 and J is TRBJ2-1, with a possible D match to TRBD2 (6 bases). Per germline, CDR1 KGHSH and CDR2 LQKENI. Trimming cost V 3 bases and J 2 bases, with 11 bases left between them. The CDR3 is 15 residues long. CDR3 sequence reads: CASSPRELTYNEQFF. The CDR3 DNA reads TGTGCCAGCTCACCCCGGGAGCTTACCTACAATGAGCAGTTCTTC. Supplemented by reference TRBV18 and TRBJ2-1, the full variable domain reads NAGVMQNPRHLVRRRGQEARLRCSPMKGHSHVYWYRQLPEEGLKFMVYLQKENIIDESGMPKERFSAEFPKEGPSILRIQQVVRGDSAAYFCASSPRELTYNEQFFGPGTRLTVL.

The rearrangement joins TRBV28 to TRBJ2-7; 10 bases fit TRBD1. CDR1 and CDR2 (germline): MDHEN, SYDVKM. Losses at the gene ends were 5 bases for V and 5 bases for J; bases not matched to a gene: 6. CDR3 size: 14 residues. CDR3 DNA: TGTGCCAGCAGTGACAGGGGGCGCAGCGACGAGCAGTACTTC. This gives the protein CASSDRGRSDEQYF.

CDR3 loop: CASSWTGGANYGYTF. The CDR3 DNA sequence: TGTGCCAGCAGTTGGACAGGGGGGGCTAACTATGGCTACACCTTC. The genes are TRBV27 and TRBJ1-2, with 10 bases aligning to TRBD1. The CDR3 extends over 15 amino acids. Germline values: CDR1 MNHEY, CDR2 SMNVEV (reference sequence). With 4 bases clipped from V and 0 bases from J, the junction kept 2 bases outside the gene matches.

This chain connects TRBV29-1 to TRBJ2-7; 8 positions agree with TRBD1. This CDR3 contains 16 residues. Germline CDR1 SQVTM, CDR2 ANQGSEA. V lost 0 bases, J lost 1 base, and 8 bases stayed unmatched. CDR3 in DNA: TGCAGCGTTGAAGAACTTCAGGGGGCCGGGTCCTACGAGCAGTACTTC. Encoded protein: CSVEELQGAGSYEQYF.